The clone carrying this TCR beta chain was counted many times. In germline, CDR1 is SEHNR, CDR2 FQNEAQ (reference sequence). The CDR3 runs 19 residues. Trimming cost V 4 bases and J 2 bases, with 25 bases left between them. What was amplified from RNA transcripts were TCR beta CDR3 regions. The primer set for the first-round RT-PCR of the TCR CDR3 was HTBI. TCRdb reanalysed the multiplex PCR reads using MiXCR and keeps one entry per CDR3 protein. The table lists about 290,000 distinct CDR3 sequences, approximately 13% of them singletons, with less than 8% in the top ten. The data derive from a study of T cells in Graves' hyperthyroidism and ophthalmopathy.

V usage is TRBV7-9 and J usage is TRBJ2-3; D is uncertain. Source material: blood. The source is a woman aged 35 to 49 with Graves' hyperthyroidism. The CDR3 nucleotides read TGTGCCAGCAGCTCCTCTATTCCGAGGCCCGACAAATACACAGATACGCAGTATTTT. As protein: CASSSSIPRPDKYTDTQYF.